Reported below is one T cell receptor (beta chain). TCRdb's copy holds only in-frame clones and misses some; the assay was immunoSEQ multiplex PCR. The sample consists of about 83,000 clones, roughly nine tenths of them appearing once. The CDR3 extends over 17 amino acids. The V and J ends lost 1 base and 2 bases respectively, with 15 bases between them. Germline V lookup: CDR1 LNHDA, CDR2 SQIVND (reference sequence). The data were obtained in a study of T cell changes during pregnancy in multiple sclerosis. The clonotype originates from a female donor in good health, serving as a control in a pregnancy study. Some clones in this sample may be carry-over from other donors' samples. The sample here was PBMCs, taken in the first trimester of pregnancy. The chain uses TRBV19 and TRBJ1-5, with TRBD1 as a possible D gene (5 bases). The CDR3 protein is CASSIGTPWGGNQPQHF. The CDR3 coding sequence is TGTGCCAGTAGTATAGGTACCCCCTGGGGGGGCAATCAGCCCCAGCATTTT.